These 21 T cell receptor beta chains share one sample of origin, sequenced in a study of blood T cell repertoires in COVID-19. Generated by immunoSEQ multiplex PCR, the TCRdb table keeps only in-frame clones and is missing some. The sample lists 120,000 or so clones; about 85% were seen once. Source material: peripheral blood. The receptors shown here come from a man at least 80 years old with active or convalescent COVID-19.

In DNA form, the CDR3 reads TGTGCCAGCAGCTTATGGGGCAGGGAAGGCAATCAGCCCCAGCATTTT. Its translation is CASSLWGREGNQPQHF. J is TRBJ1-5 and V is TRBV7-2; the D gene is possibly TRBD1 (5 bases). The CDR3 is 16 residues long. V was cut by 2 bases and J by 2 bases, with 13 bases left in between. Germline V gene sequence: CDR1 SGHTA, CDR2 FQGNSA.

The CDR3 DNA sequence: TGTGCCAGTAACAACAGGGTTTATAGCAATCAGCCCCAGCATTTT. Amino acids: CASNNRVYSNQPQHF. This chain uses TRBV19 with TRBJ1-5; possible D gene TRBD1, 6 bases. Trimming cost V 7 bases and J 0 bases, with 13 bases left between them. This CDR3 is built from 15 residues. The germline V gene has CDR1 LNHDA and CDR2 SQIVND (reference sequence).

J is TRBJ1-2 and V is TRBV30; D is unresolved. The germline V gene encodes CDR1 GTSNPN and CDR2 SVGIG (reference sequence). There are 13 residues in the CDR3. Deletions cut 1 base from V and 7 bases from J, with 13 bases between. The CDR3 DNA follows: TGTGCCTGGAGTGCCGCGGTGTTCGGTGGCTACACCTTC. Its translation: CAWSAAVFGGYTF. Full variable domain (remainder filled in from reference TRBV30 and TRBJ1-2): SQTIHQWPATLVQPVGSPLSLECTVEGTSNPNLYWYRQAAGRGLQLLFYSVGIGQISSEVPQNLSASRPQDRQFILSSKKLLLSDSGFYLCAWSAAVFGGYTFGSGTRLTVV.

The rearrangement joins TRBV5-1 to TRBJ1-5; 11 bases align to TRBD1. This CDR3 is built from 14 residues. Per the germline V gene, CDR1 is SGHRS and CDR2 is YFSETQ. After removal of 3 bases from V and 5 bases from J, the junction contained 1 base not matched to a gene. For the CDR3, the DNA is TGCGCCAGCAGCTCGGGACAGGGGGATCAGCCCCAGCATTTT. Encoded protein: CASSSGQGDQPQHF.

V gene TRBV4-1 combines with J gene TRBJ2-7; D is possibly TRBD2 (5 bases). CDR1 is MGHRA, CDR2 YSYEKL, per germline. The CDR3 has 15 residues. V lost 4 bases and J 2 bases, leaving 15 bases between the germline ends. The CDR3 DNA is TGCGCCAGCAGCCCCCCAGAACGGGGTCCCTACGAGCAGTACTTC. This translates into CASSPPERGPYEQYF.

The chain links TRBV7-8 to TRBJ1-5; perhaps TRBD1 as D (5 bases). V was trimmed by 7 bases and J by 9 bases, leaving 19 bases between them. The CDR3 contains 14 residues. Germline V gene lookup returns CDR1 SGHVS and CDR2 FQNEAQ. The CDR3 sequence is CASNSARGEGPQHF. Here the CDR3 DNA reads TGTGCCAGCAACTCCGCCCGGGGGGAAGGGCCCCAGCATTTT.

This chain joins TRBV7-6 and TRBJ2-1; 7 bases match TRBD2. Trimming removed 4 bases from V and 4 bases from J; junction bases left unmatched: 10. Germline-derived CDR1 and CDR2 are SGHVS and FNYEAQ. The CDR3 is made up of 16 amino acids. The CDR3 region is CASSSGVLAGYNEQFF. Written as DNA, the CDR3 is TGTGCCAGCAGCTCTGGCGTCTTAGCGGGTTACAATGAGCAGTTCTTC.

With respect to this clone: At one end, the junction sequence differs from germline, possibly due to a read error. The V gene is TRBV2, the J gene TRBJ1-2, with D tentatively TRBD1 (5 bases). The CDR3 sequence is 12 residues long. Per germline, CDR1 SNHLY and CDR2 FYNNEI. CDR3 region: CASREATGGDTF. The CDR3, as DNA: TGTGCCAGCAGGGAAGCGACCGGGGGGGACACCTTC.

The DNA for the CDR3 is TGTGCCACCAGACTAGCGGAGACCCAGTACTTC. Residues: CATRLAETQYF. V usage is TRBV19 and J usage is TRBJ2-5; 8 nucleotides line up with TRBD2. The V segment lost 10 bases and the J segment 5 bases; nucleotides outside the gene matches: 3. The CDR3 consists of 11 residues. From germline, CDR1 is LNHDA and CDR2 SQIVND (reference sequence).

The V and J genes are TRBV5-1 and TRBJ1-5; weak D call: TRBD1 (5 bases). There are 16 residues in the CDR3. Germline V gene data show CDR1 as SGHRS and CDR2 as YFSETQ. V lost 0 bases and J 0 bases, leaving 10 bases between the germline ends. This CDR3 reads CASSLEAGNSNQPQHF. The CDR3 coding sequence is TGCGCCAGCAGCTTGGAGGCAGGGAATAGCAATCAGCCCCAGCATTTT.

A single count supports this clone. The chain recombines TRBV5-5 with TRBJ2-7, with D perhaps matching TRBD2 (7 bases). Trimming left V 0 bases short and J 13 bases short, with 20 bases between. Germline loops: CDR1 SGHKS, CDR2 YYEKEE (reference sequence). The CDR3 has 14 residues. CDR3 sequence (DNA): TGTGCCAGCAGCTTGGCCTTCGGGGGGCCGCAAATTTACTTC. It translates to CASSLAFGGPQIYF.

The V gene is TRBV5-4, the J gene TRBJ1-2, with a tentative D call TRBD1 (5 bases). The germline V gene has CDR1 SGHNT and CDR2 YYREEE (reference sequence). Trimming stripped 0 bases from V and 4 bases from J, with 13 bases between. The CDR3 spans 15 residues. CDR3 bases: TGTGCCAGCAGCTTGGGCGCGGGGCAACTCTATGGCTACACCTTC. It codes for CASSLGAGQLYGYTF. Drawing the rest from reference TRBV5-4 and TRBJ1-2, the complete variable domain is ETGVTQSPTHLIKTRGQQVTLRCSSQSGHNTVSWYQQALGQGPQFIFQYYREEENGRGNFPPRFSGLQFPNYSSELNVNALELDDSALYLCASSLGAGQLYGYTFGSGTRLTVV.

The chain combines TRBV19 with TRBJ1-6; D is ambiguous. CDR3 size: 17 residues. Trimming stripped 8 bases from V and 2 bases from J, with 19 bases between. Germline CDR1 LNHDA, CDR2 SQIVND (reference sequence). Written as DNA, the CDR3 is TGTGCCAGTCAAGAGGGAGCAGCGAGGACCTATAATTCACCCCTCCACTTT. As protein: CASQEGAARTYNSPLHF.

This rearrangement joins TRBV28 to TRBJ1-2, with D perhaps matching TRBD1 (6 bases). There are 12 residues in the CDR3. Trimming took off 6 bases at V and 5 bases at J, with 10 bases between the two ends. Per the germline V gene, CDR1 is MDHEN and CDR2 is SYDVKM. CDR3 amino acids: CASSTQGYGYTF. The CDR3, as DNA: TGTGCCAGCAGCACCCAGGGGTATGGCTACACCTTC.

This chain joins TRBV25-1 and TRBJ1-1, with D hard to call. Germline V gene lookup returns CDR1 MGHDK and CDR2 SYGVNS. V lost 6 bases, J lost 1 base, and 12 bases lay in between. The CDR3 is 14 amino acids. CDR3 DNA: TGTGCCAGCAGCCCCATGAGGGAGAACACTGAAGCTTTCTTT. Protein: CASSPMRENTEAFF.

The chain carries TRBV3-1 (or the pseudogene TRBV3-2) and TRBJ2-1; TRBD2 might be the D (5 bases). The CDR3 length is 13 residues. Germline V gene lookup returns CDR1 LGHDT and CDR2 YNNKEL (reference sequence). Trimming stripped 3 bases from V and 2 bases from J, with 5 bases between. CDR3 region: CASSHGTYNEQFF. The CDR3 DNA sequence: TGTGCCAGCAGCCACGGGACCTACAATGAGCAGTTCTTC.

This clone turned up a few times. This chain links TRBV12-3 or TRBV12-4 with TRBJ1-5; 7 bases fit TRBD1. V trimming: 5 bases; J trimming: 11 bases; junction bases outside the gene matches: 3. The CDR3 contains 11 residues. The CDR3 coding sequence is TGTGCCAGCAGTCTCGACAGGGCCCAGCATTTT. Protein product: CASSLDRAQHF.

The CDR3 DNA follows: TGTGCCAGCAGCTCTACAGGGGGGAACACTGAAGCTTTCTTT. Translated, it gives CASSSTGGNTEAFF. The chain recombines TRBV7-3 with TRBJ1-1; 8 nucleotides match TRBD1. Looked up from germline, CDR1 is SGHTA and CDR2 is FQGTGA. CDR3 length equals 14 residues. Trimming took 4 bases from V and 1 from J; bases not matched to a gene: 2.

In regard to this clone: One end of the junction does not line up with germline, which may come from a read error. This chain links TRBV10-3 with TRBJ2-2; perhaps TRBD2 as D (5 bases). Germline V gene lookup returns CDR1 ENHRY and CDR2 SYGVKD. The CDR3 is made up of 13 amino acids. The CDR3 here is CDFGDGELGVLFF. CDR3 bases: TGCGACTTCGGAGACGGGGAGCTAGGCGTGCTGTTTTTT.

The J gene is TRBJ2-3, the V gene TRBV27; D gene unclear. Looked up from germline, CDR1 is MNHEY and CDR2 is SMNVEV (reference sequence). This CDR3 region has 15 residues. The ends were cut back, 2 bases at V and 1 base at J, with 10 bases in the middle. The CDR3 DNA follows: TGTGCCAGCAGTTTAACGCGGTGGGGCACAGATACGCAGTATTTT. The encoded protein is CASSLTRWGTDTQYF.

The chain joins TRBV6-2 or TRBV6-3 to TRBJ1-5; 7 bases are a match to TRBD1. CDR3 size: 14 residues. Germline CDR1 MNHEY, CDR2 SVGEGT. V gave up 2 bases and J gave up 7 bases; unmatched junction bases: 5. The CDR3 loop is CASSYVTGAQPQHF. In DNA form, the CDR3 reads TGTGCCAGCAGTTACGTCACAGGGGCCCAGCCCCAGCATTTT.